This record covers a single T cell receptor beta chain. CDR1 and CDR2 from the germline V gene are MNHNS and SASEGT. Trimming shortened V by 1 base and J by 5 bases, and 14 bases separated the two germline ends. CDR3 length: 15 amino acids. This sample is part of a study of OX40 agonist ivuxolimab in advanced cancers. The table came from immunoSEQ multiplex PCR; TCRdb's copy has only in-frame clones and leaves some out. The sample contains some 70,000 clones, roughly 88% of which appear only once. The input for sequencing was CD4+ or CD8+ T cells sorted from blood, taken in a trial of the OX40 agonist ivuxolimab. V is TRBV6-1 and J is TRBJ1-2; D call uncertain. The TCR comes from an adult with an advanced solid tumor such as melanoma, head and neck, liver or kidney cancer. This chain's CDR3 is CASSEGLRVIYGYTF. The DNA of the CDR3 is TGTGCCAGCAGTGAAGGTCTTAGGGTCATATATGGCTACACCTTC.